What follows are 21 T cell receptor beta chains derived from one specimen sequenced in a study of blood T cell repertoires in COVID-19. TCRdb keeps only in-frame clones here, not all; method: immunoSEQ multiplex PCR. This table has roughly 62,000 clones, roughly 92% appearing once. The material sequenced was peripheral blood. The source of these receptors is a human donor in a cohort sampled during active COVID-19.

The CDR3 DNA reads TGTGCCAGCAGTGCGACAGGGGGAACAGATACGCAGTATTTT. Translated: CASSATGGTDTQYF. This sequence joins TRBV2 and TRBJ2-3, with TRBD1 matching 9 bases. With V trimmed by 4 bases and J by 3 bases, 2 bases remained unmatched. The CDR3 sequence is 14 residues long. Germline assignment: CDR1 SNHLY and CDR2 FYNNEI.

The chain links TRBV19 to TRBJ1-2; 8 nucleotides align to TRBD1. Per the germline V gene, CDR1 is LNHDA and CDR2 is SQIVND (reference sequence). This CDR3 spans 14 amino acids. V lost 5 bases, J lost 3 bases, and 5 bases stayed unmatched. CDR3 protein: CASSPGGGDYGYTF. DNA of the CDR3: TGTGCCAGTAGTCCAGGGGGCGGTGACTATGGCTACACCTTC.

The rearrangement links TRBV18 to TRBJ2-7; 11 bases are a match to TRBD2. The CDR3 is 14 amino acids. Germline trimming cut 3 bases from V and 7 bases from J; bases unmatched to any gene: 5. CDR1 and CDR2 (germline): KGHSH, LQKENI. CDR3 residues: CASSPTSGSREQYF. DNA for the CDR3: TGTGCCAGCTCACCTACTAGCGGGAGTAGGGAGCAGTACTTC.

This chain uses TRBV15 with TRBJ2-3, with TRBD2 as a possible D gene (5 bases). The germline V and J ends were trimmed by 0 bases and 4 bases, with 14 bases remaining between them. Germline CDR1 and CDR2: LNHNV and YYDKDF (reference sequence). The CDR3 totals 16 residues. The CDR3 is CATSRDPAGKADTQYF. Here the CDR3 DNA reads TGTGCCACCAGCAGAGATCCGGCGGGTAAGGCAGATACGCAGTATTTT.

The chain combines TRBV19 with TRBJ1-2; D might be TRBD1 (6 bases). CDR1 is LNHDA and CDR2 is SQIVND in the germline V gene (reference sequence). CDR3 size: 16 residues. V dropped 5 bases and J dropped 5 bases, with 21 bases sitting between them. CDR3 DNA: TGTGCCAGTAGTGAGACATCTGGGGGCTCCCCATATGGCTACACCTTC. Translation gives CASSETSGGSPYGYTF.

This clone was counted a few times. The rearrangement joins TRBV19 to TRBJ1-5; D gene uncertain. Trimming shortened V by 3 bases and J by 4 bases, and 7 bases separated the two germline ends. Germline lookup yields CDR1 LNHDA and CDR2 SQIVND (reference sequence). The CDR3 is made up of 13 amino acids. The CDR3 DNA is TGTGCCAGTAGTATCACAGATAATCAGCCCCAGCATTTT. The encoded protein is CASSITDNQPQHF.

The chain employs TRBV27 and TRBJ2-5, with 8 nucleotides matching TRBD1. The CDR3 sequence is 15 residues long. The germline CDR1 and CDR2 sequences are MNHEY and SMNVEV (reference sequence). V trimming: 5 bases; J trimming: 4 bases; junction bases outside the gene matches: 9. The CDR3 sequence: CASSPPGQERETQYF. DNA for the CDR3: TGTGCCAGCAGTCCACCGGGACAGGAACGAGAGACCCAGTACTTC.

In this sample, this clone turned up once. The V call is TRBV6-4, the J call TRBJ2-1; the match to TRBD2 covers 12 bases. V dropped 2 bases and J dropped 4; count of bases not matched to a gene: 0. There are 15 residues in the CDR3. Germline V gene data show CDR1 as MRHNA and CDR2 as SNTAGT. The CDR3 protein is CASSDGTSGYNEQFF. DNA for the CDR3: TGTGCCAGCAGTGACGGGACTAGCGGGTACAATGAGCAGTTCTTC.

This chain joins TRBV5-1 and TRBJ2-6; D possibly corresponds to TRBD2 (7 bases). Trimming pared 0 bases from V and 4 bases from J, leaving 11 bases between. Germline V gene sequence: CDR1 SGHRS, CDR2 YFSETQ. The CDR3 spans 16 residues. CDR3 sequence reads: CASSLARGAGANVLTF. The CDR3 coding sequence is TGCGCCAGCAGCTTGGCCCGGGGGGCCGGGGCCAACGTCCTGACTTTC. The full variable domain, its missing parts supplied by reference TRBV5-1 and TRBJ2-6, is KAGVTQTPRYLIKTRGQQVTLSCSPISGHRSVSWYQQTPGQGLQFLFEYFSETQRNKGNFPGRFSGRQFSNSRSEMNVSTLELGDSALYLCASSLARGAGANVLTFGAGSRLTVL.

The genes are TRBV18 and TRBJ2-7; TRBD1 matches at 7 bases. Germline CDR1 KGHSH, CDR2 LQKENI. The CDR3 consists of 16 residues. V trimming: 3 bases; J trimming: 3 bases; junction bases outside the gene matches: 11. The CDR3 spells CASSPRPGTESYEQYF. The CDR3 nucleotides read TGTGCCAGCTCACCGAGGCCCGGGACAGAAAGCTACGAGCAGTACTTC.

The V and J genes are TRBV3-1 (or the pseudogene TRBV3-2) and TRBJ2-3; D is undetermined. CDR3 size: 12 residues. CDR1 is LGHDT and CDR2 is YNNKEL in the germline V gene (reference sequence). V dropped 2 bases and J dropped 4 bases, with 4 bases sitting between them. The CDR3 coding sequence is TGTGCCAGCAGCCAACTCCCAGATACGCAGTATTTT. It yields the protein CASSQLPDTQYF.

V usage is TRBV7-2 and J usage is TRBJ1-3; D unclear. CDR3 length equals 14 residues. Trimming pared 3 bases from V and 2 bases from J, leaving 8 bases between. The V gene's germline CDR1 is SGHTA and CDR2 FQGNSA. The CDR3 sequence is CASSLGQTGNTIYF. The CDR3 DNA sequence: TGTGCCAGCAGCTTGGGCCAAACTGGAAACACCATATATTTT.

The chain is built from TRBV7-3 and TRBJ1-1, with 8 bases fitting TRBD1. In germline, CDR1 is SGHTA, CDR2 FQGTGA. V was clipped by 5 bases and J by 5 bases; unmatched bases: 7. This CDR3 contains 14 residues. CDR3 sequence reads: CASSPGGMLTEAFF. CDR3 coding DNA: TGTGCCAGCAGCCCAGGGGGCATGTTGACTGAAGCTTTCTTT.

The chain's CDR3 is CASSLGGRIEQYF. CDR3 bases: TGTGCCAGCAGCTTAGGTGGCAGGATCGAGCAGTACTTC. The gene calls are TRBV13 and TRBJ2-7; unclear D gene. The CDR3 spans 13 residues. Trimming took 0 bases from V and 6 from J, leaving 9 bases between them. CDR1 PRHDT and CDR2 FYEKMQ come from the germline V gene (reference sequence).

This clone is a singleton in its sample. V and J are TRBV12-1 and TRBJ2-5; the table's D call of TRBD1 was not tested on the DNA. TRBV12-1 is a pseudogene segment. The CDR3 extends over 18 amino acids. The CDR3 sequence: CASSLKRSGQGAGETQYF. CDR3 nucleotides: TGTGCCAGCAGCTTAAAAAGATCGGGACAGGGGGCGGGAGAGACCCAGTACTTC.

V is TRBV7-8 and J is TRBJ2-2; possible D gene TRBD2, 5 bases. Germline CDR1 and CDR2: SGHVS and FQNEAQ. The V and J ends lost 5 bases and 5 bases respectively, with 18 bases between them. This CDR3 is 16 amino acids long. CDR3 sequence: CASSPRPSPGTGELFF. Here the CDR3 DNA reads TGTGCCAGCAGCCCTCGACCTAGCCCGGGGACCGGGGAGCTGTTTTTT.

J is TRBJ1-5 and V is TRBV24-1; D gene unclear. Germline CDR1 KGHDR, CDR2 SFDVKD. The CDR3 has 17 amino acids. Trimming removed 2 bases from V and 1 base from J, with 14 bases in between. Written as DNA, the CDR3 is TGTGCCACCAGTGATTCAATCGGGGATGGAAGCAATCAGCCCCAGCATTTT. Protein product: CATSDSIGDGSNQPQHF.

The chain carries TRBV4-3 and TRBJ1-2, with D unclear. This CDR3 comprises 13 residues. Per germline, CDR1 LGHNA and CDR2 YSLEER. Trimming took 3 bases from V and 6 from J, leaving 11 bases between them. The CDR3 DNA reads as TGCGCCAGCAGCCAGGTGATTGCGGATGGCTACACCTTC. It is translated as CASSQVIADGYTF.

V is TRBV28 and J is TRBJ2-3, with 10 bases fitting TRBD1. From germline, CDR1 is MDHEN and CDR2 SYDVKM. After removal of 6 bases from V and 1 base from J, the junction contained 4 bases not matched to a gene. The CDR3 totals 15 residues. CDR3 region: CASRRQGAGTDTQYF. The CDR3 nucleotides are TGTGCCAGCAGACGACAGGGGGCAGGCACAGATACGCAGTATTTT.

The chain is built from TRBV6-2 or TRBV6-3 and TRBJ2-7; 11 positions agree with TRBD1. Per the germline V gene, CDR1 is MNHEY and CDR2 is SVGEGT. This CDR3 comprises 16 residues. V shed 5 bases and J 1 base; nucleotides not matched to a gene: 7. The CDR3 sequence is CASSDRGTGGSYEQYF. The CDR3, as DNA: TGTGCCAGCAGTGACCGAGGGACAGGGGGTTCCTACGAGCAGTACTTC.

Only one count was recorded for this clone. The chain employs TRBV7-2 and TRBJ2-7; 8 bases are a match to TRBD1. Germline loops: CDR1 SGHTA, CDR2 FQGNSA. This CDR3 contains 16 residues. V lost 5 bases to trimming and J lost 0 bases; unmatched junction nucleotides: 9. This CDR3 is CASSLSEGQGSYEQYF. The CDR3 DNA sequence: TGTGCCAGCAGCCTGTCGGAAGGACAGGGCTCCTACGAGCAGTACTTC. Filled out from reference TRBV7-2 and TRBJ2-7, the complete variable domain reads GAGVSQSPSNKVTEKGKDVELRCDPISGHTALYWYRQSLGQGLEFLIYFQGNSAPDKSGLPSDRFSAERTGGSVSTLTIQRTQQEDSAVYLCASSLSEGQGSYEQYFGPGTRLTVT.